This T cell receptor (beta chain) was sequenced for a study of T cell responses to AZD1222 COVID-19 vaccine. Study as a whole: Second-dose groups at about 4 or about 12 weeks were pooled. General study results and limits: AZD1222 recipients seropositive at baseline numbered only six or seven. Donor demographics were predominantly white British with a female majority; clonal diversity may be underestimated. When two AZD1222 doses had been given, Spike-specific TCR breadth and depth rose.

The repertoire was sequenced with immunoSEQ multiplex PCR; TCRdb's copy has only in-frame clones and lacks some. The sample shows approximately 150,000 clones, about 92% of them seen only once. Germline CDR1 and CDR2: LGHDT and YNNKEL (reference sequence). CDR3 length: 14 residues. V was clipped by 6 bases and J by 4 bases; unmatched bases: 4. For this clone: Its matching antigen is unknown.

The source of this sequence is an adult in good health. This chain joins TRBV3-1 (or the pseudogene TRBV3-2) and TRBJ1-4; 8 bases align to TRBD1. This specimen was peripheral blood, taken on day 0 of AZD1222 vaccination. The chain's CDR3 is CASSYRGVNEKLFF. CDR3 DNA sequence: TGTGCCAGCAGTTACAGGGGGGTTAATGAAAAACTGTTTTTT.